This T cell receptor beta chain was captured in a study of T cell responses to AZD1222 COVID-19 vaccine. The data were produced by immunoSEQ multiplex PCR, yet TCRdb's version contains in-frame clones alone and is incomplete. This table has about 200,000 clones, approximately 91% appearing once. A word on this clone: The antigen is unknown.

Overall study results and limits: CD4 TCRs linked to vaccination spanned spike, dominating at 160-218 and 743-854. The donor cohort was predominantly white British with a female majority, and clonal diversity may have been underestimated. Increases in Spike-specific TCR breadth and depth were seen after two AZD1222 doses. Of spike-specific TCRs, nearly half reportedly target regions left unmutated in variants.

This CDR3 has 15 residues. V was clipped by 2 bases and J by 7 bases, with 13 bases between them. Germline V gene lookup returns CDR1 SGHKS and CDR2 YYEKEE (reference sequence). This TCR was recovered from an adult who received the AZD1222 COVID-19 vaccine. This chain connects TRBV5-5 to TRBJ1-6, with D unclear. This material consisted of peripheral blood, taken 28 days after the second AZD1222 dose. Here the CDR3 DNA reads TGTGCCAGCAGCTTTCGCGTGAAGGAGAATTCACCCCTCCACTTT. The encoded protein is CASSFRVKENSPLHF.